Shown below are 21 T cell receptor beta chains from a single sample sequenced in a study of breast tumors, draining lymph nodes, adjacent tissues (dated by TCRdb to about 2016). Lymph node samples came from the axillary draining lymph nodes of breast cancer patients. Library method: multiplex PCR. Sequencing instrument: Illumina HiSeq 2000. TCRdb's own reprocessing of the public reads used fastp at Q25 and MiXCR and kept productive beta chains. When rows share a CDR3 protein, they turn into one entry using the most common DNA and genes. For this sample the table gives fewer than 200,000 distinct CDR3 sequences, of which about 34% were detected only once. The top ten hold 3% to 4.5% of the sample. Sample: axillary lymph node tissue. Every receptor here comes from a female donor with breast cancer. Some clones in this sample may be carry-over from other donors' samples.

A note on this clonotype: A much larger clone lies one base from this, so it may be a read error. The chain employs TRBV5-4 and TRBJ2-1; D ambiguous. Per the germline V gene, CDR1 is SGHNT and CDR2 is YYREEE (reference sequence). V lost 1 base and J 9 bases, leaving 11 bases between the germline ends. The CDR3 runs to 13 residues. As DNA, the CDR3 is TGTGCCAGCAGCTTGTCAGTCAGCAGTGAGCAGTTCTTC. Encoded protein: CASSLSVSSEQFF.

This clonotype was picked up a small number of times. The genes are TRBV6-2 or TRBV6-3 and TRBJ2-1, with D possibly being TRBD2 (6 bases). The CDR3 sequence is 13 residues long. Germline CDR1 and CDR2: MNHEY and SVGEGT. Trimming shortened V by 4 bases and J by 9 bases, and 13 bases separated the two germline ends. The CDR3 protein is CASSSSRGSEQFF. CDR3 nucleotide sequence: TGTGCCAGCAGTTCCAGCCGGGGGAGTGAGCAGTTCTTC.

Regarding this clonotype: The DNA is left out, because the CDR3 cannot be placed on it with certainty; the CDR3 is given as TCRdb lists it. V usage is TRBV15 and J usage is TRBJ1-4; the table's D call of TRBD1 was not tested on the DNA. Including both end residues, the CDR3 is 19 amino acids long. Germline V gene data show CDR1 as LNHNV and CDR2 as YYDKDF (reference sequence). CDR3 amino acids: CATSRDLCSVGGRYEKLFF.

The chain links TRBV7-2 to TRBJ2-5, with a tentative D call TRBD2 (7 bases). This CDR3 region has 17 residues. The V end lost 4 bases, the J end lost 4 bases, and 22 bases lay between the germline ends. Germline assignment: CDR1 SGHTA and CDR2 FQGNSA. The CDR3 nucleotides are TGTGCCAGCAGCTGGGGCGTTGGGGGGGCGCTGCGAGAGACCCAGTACTTC. Its protein is CASSWGVGGALRETQYF.

The chain joins TRBV28 to TRBJ2-7; no definite D call. Germline CDR1 MDHEN, CDR2 SYDVKM. V lost 2 bases, J lost 6 bases, and 5 bases lay in between. The CDR3 has 11 amino acids. This CDR3 is CASSLRLEQYF. DNA for the CDR3: TGTGCCAGCAGTTTACGTCTCGAGCAGTACTTC. The full variable domain, its missing parts supplied by reference TRBV28 and TRBJ2-7, is DVKVTQSSRYLVKRTGEKVFLECVQDMDHENMFWYRQDPGLGLRLIYFSYDVKMKEKGDIPEGYSVSREKKERFSLILESASTNQTSMYLCASSLRLEQYFGPGTRLTVT.

This clonotype was counted ten times or more. The chain links TRBV10-1 to TRBJ2-1, with D possibly being TRBD1 (5 bases). This CDR3 has 13 residues. Trimming left V 11 bases short and J 8 bases short, with 19 bases between. The germline V gene has CDR1 WNHNN and CDR2 SYGVQD (reference sequence). In nucleotides, the CDR3 is TGCGCCGAAAAGGGGCCTTTAGACGATGAGCAGTTCTTC. It specifies CAEKGPLDDEQFF.

Turning to this clonotype: A read error may explain this, as a much larger clone is one base away. The rearrangement links TRBV6-1 to TRBJ1-2; TRBD1 matches 9 bases. Germline CDR1 MNHNS, CDR2 SASEGT. Trimming cost V 5 bases and J 8 bases; bases outside gene matches: 9. The CDR3 length is 14 residues. CDR3: CASSHGTGGGGYTF. The CDR3 DNA reads as TGTGCCAGCAGTCACGGAACAGGGGGCGGCGGCTACACCTTC.

Regarding this clonotype: Germline and junction disagree at one end, which may indicate a read error. V gene TRBV15 combines with J gene TRBJ2-1, with TRBD2 as a possible D gene (6 bases). CDR3 length: 16 residues. Germline CDR1 reads LNHNV; CDR2 reads YYDKDF (reference sequence). The CDR3 protein is CATCRVWGELGNKQFF. In DNA form, the CDR3 reads TGTGCCACCTGCAGAGTTTGGGGGGAGTTGGGCAATAAGCAGTTCTTC.

In its sample, this clonotype was seen many times. The chain carries TRBV12-3 or TRBV12-4 and TRBJ2-1, with TRBD2 identical over 14 bases. This CDR3 is built from 17 residues. Trimming removed 5 bases from V and 6 bases from J; junction bases left unmatched: 9. The CDR3 loop is CASSQAGLAGGLNEQFF. As DNA, the CDR3 is TGTGCCAGCAGTCAAGCCGGACTAGCGGGGGGACTCAATGAGCAGTTCTTC.

This clonotype was observed a handful of times. A read error may explain this, as a much larger clone is one base away. The V gene is TRBV7-9, the J gene TRBJ2-7, with D perhaps TRBD2 (6 bases). The CDR3 covers 15 residues. Germline assignment: CDR1 SEHNR and CDR2 FQNEAQ (reference sequence). The CDR3 spells CASSPSGRDWNEQHF. The CDR3 region has the DNA TGTGCCAGCAGCCCCAGTGGGCGGGATTGGAACGAGCAGCACTTC.

In DNA, the CDR3 is TGTGCCATCAGTGAGTCCGGGTGTCAGCCCCAGCATTTT. This sequence encodes CAISESGCQPQHF. This chain uses TRBV10-3 with TRBJ1-5, with D hard to call. Looked up from germline, CDR1 is ENHRY and CDR2 is SYGVKD. This CDR3 has 13 residues. Trimming stripped 0 bases from V and 6 bases from J, with 6 bases between.

V gene TRBV4-1 combines with J gene TRBJ1-6; D perhaps matches TRBD1 (5 bases). The CDR3 runs 16 residues. V was clipped by 8 bases and J by 9 bases, with 23 bases between them. Germline V gene data show CDR1 as MGHRA and CDR2 as YSYEKL. In nucleotides, the CDR3 is TGCGCCAGCGGCCGCGACCCCCAGGGAGCAGGTTCACCCCTCCACTTT. This sequence encodes CASGRDPQGAGSPLHF.

This clonotype was detected many times. The CDR3, as DNA: TGCAGTGCTAGCGTCAGGACCACCGGGGAGCTGTTTTTT. Its protein is CSASVRTTGELFF. This chain uses TRBV20-1 with TRBJ2-2, with D unresolved. This CDR3 is built from 13 residues. V gave up 3 bases and J gave up 4 bases, with 9 bases separating them. The V gene's germline CDR1 is DFQATT and CDR2 SNEGSKA (reference sequence).

This clonotype has ten or more counts. The rearrangement joins TRBV7-6 to TRBJ2-2; 10 bases match TRBD2. The CDR3 sequence is 16 residues long. The V segment lost 5 bases and the J segment 5 bases; nucleotides outside the gene matches: 8. Germline values: CDR1 SGHVS, CDR2 FNYEAQ. The DNA of the CDR3 is TGTGCCAGCAGCGTAATAGCGGGAGGCGGGACCGGGGAGCTGTTTTTT. Translation: CASSVIAGGGTGELFF.

This clonotype was recorded many times. The CDR3, as DNA: TGTGCCAGCAGCCCAGAGGGACACTCCTCCTACGAGCAGTACTTC. It yields the protein CASSPEGHSSYEQYF. The chain couples TRBV9 to TRBJ2-7, with a weak D call TRBD1 (6 bases). Looked up from germline, CDR1 is SGDLS and CDR2 is YYNGEE. V lost 4 bases, J lost 0 bases, and 14 bases lay in between. The CDR3 has 15 amino acids.

This clonotype was recorded many times. The rearrangement uses TRBV28 and TRBJ1-6, with a weak D call TRBD1 (5 bases). The germline V gene has CDR1 MDHEN and CDR2 SYDVKM. V was trimmed by 3 bases and J by 8 bases, leaving 11 bases between them. The CDR3 is 14 amino acids. The CDR3 coding sequence is TGTGCCAGCAGTTTTAGGGGAAGGTATTCACCCCTCCACTTT. It encodes CASSFRGRYSPLHF.

About this clonotype: The junction departs from the called germline gene at one end, perhaps through a read error. The chain links TRBV19 to TRBJ2-4; tentative D call: TRBD2 (5 bases). CDR3 size: 13 residues. Germline CDR1 LNHDA, CDR2 SQIVND (reference sequence). CDR3 in amino acids: CASNIAGVSVQYF. In DNA, the CDR3 is TGTGCCAGTAATATAGCCGGGGTCTCTGTTCAGTACTTC.

As for this clonotype: A much larger clone lies a single base off, so this may be a read error. This chain connects TRBV6-2 or TRBV6-3 to TRBJ2-7; possible D gene TRBD2, 6 bases. Germline CDR1 MNHEY, CDR2 SVGEGT. With 5 bases removed from V and 3 bases from J, the gap between germline ends came to 11 bases. The CDR3 has 13 amino acids. The CDR3 DNA follows: TGTGCCAGCAGTCGAGACGGGGGCTACGAGCAGTACTTC. Its protein product is CASSRDGGYEQYF.

This clonotype occurred a few times. V gene TRBV7-2 combines with J gene TRBJ2-7; the D gene is possibly TRBD1 (6 bases). The V and J ends lost 5 bases and 6 bases respectively, with 14 bases between them. Germline CDR1 SGHTA, CDR2 FQGNSA. The CDR3 is made up of 13 amino acids. CDR3 bases: TGTGCCAGCAGCCCAGCAGGGGTACCCGAGCAGTACTTC. This codes for CASSPAGVPEQYF.

This clonotype was found many times. The chain employs TRBV7-9 and TRBJ1-5, with 8 bases lining up with TRBD1. The CDR3 covers 15 residues. The V gene end was trimmed by 3 bases and the J gene end by 7 bases; junction bases not matched to a gene: 8. Looked up from germline, CDR1 is SEHNR and CDR2 is FQNEAQ (reference sequence). This CDR3 reads CASSFSGQGGQPQHF. The CDR3 DNA is TGTGCCAGCAGCTTTTCCGGACAGGGCGGCCAGCCCCAGCATTTT.

J is TRBJ1-2 and V is TRBV2; TRBD1 aligns across 9 bases. Germline CDR1 is SNHLY and CDR2 is FYNNEI. The trim removed 4 bases at V and 6 bases at J, leaving 3 bases unmatched. The CDR3 has 13 amino acids. CDR3 region: CASSVGTGNGYTF. The CDR3 coding sequence is TGTGCCAGCAGTGTTGGGACAGGGAATGGCTACACCTTC.